Detailed here is one TCR beta chain. Its target is not known. This specimen belongs to a study of vaccination and CD4 T cells after COVID-19. Overall study context: At a median approximately 97 days (range 35 to 161) after diagnosis, post-COVID samples were drawn.

The sample's treatment: roughly 11-day PBMC culture with coronavirus spike peptide pools or control peptides (ViraFEST assay). Collection of the unexposed donor's CD4+ T cells took place before the COVID-19 pandemic (2011-2018). Trimming took 3 bases from V and 2 from J, leaving 15 bases between them. The CDR3 extends over 16 amino acids. Germline V gene sequence: CDR1 SGHDT, CDR2 YYEEEE. Once obtained from cultured CD4+ T cells, the DNA was sequenced using the Oncomine TCR Beta short-read assay. Using the QIAamp micro DNA kit, genomic DNA was extracted from the CD4+ T cells that had been cultured. Each CDR3 protein gets one entry after TCRdb re-called the PCR reads with MiXCR. The profile shows fewer than 7,000 distinct CDR3 sequences, approximately 37% of them singletons.

V is TRBV5-6 and J is TRBJ2-1; possible D gene TRBD1, 6 bases. The source material was CD4+ T cells from blood, cultured in vitro. The clonotype originates from a human donor in good health. CDR3 in amino acids: CASSSWYRDPYNEQFF. CDR3 coding DNA: TGTGCCAGCAGCTCCTGGTACAGGGATCCCTACAATGAGCAGTTCTTC.